One TCR beta chain is described in this entry. RNA was extracted with the RNeasy kit, and a quantity of about 0.45 to 1 ug was reverse transcribed using random hexamers. The method of amplification for TCR beta CDR3 was immunoSEQ multiplex PCR, covering 54 Vbeta and 13 Jbeta. Via MiXCR, TCRdb re-called the immunoSEQ multiplex PCR reads, giving one row per CDR3 protein. The data contain 300,000 or so distinct CDR3 sequences, 92% of them singletons. This specimen comes from a study of CD8 T cells in Susac syndrome. CDR3 size: 16 residues. With 1 base removed from V and 5 bases from J, the gap between germline ends came to 16 bases. The germline CDR1 and CDR2 sequences are KGHDR and SFDVKD. CD8+ and CD4+ T cells were negatively isolated; TEMRA cells were FACS-enriched.

This clonotype was sampled from a human donor with multiple sclerosis. The sample taken for sequencing was CD4+ T cells from PBMCs. J is TRBJ2-5 and V is TRBV24-1; perhaps TRBD1 as D (5 bases). The CDR3 sequence is CATSDFNPTGGETQYF. The CDR3 region has the DNA TGTGCCACCAGTGATTTTAACCCAACAGGTGGCGAGACCCAGTACTTC.